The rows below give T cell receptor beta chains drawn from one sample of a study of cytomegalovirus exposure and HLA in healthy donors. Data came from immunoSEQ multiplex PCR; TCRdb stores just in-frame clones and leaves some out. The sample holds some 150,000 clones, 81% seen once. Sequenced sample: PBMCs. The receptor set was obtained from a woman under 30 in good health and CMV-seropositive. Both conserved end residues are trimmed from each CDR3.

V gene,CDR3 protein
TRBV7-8,ASSSTDSHYYEQY
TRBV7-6,ASSSPGLAGGLSEQF
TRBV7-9,ASSLTGGSYEQY
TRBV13,ASSLGLGSTEAF
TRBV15,ATSRDRGQGEQF
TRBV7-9,ASSRGQNLNTEAF
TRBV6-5,ASTRTGGELRAF
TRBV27,ASSRTTGNYEQY
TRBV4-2,ASSQGTSIFNNPSTDTQY
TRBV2,ASSDGGGFGDTQY
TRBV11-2,ASSGGGSEQY
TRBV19,ASSMGQGAGAGELF
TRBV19,ASSWPGPPLNYGYT
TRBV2,ASSPGLAEETQY
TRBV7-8,ASSPVPNSPLH
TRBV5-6,ASSLRTGLS
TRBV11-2,ASSTGQGVWEQY
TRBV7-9,ASSLGWEGQGGGYT
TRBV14,ASSQVAETQY
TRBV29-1,SVEEGHGGEQY
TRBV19,ASSIPQGGGYNEQF
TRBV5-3,ARSLSSDREAF
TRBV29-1,SVGDIGSTDTQY
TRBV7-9,ASSLWADIQETQY
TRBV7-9,ASSFGGARQPQH
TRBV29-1,SVGHPQGPTNEKLF
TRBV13,ASSATGHLNTEAF